The TCR beta chain under discussion was sequenced for a study of shared clonotypes between healthy human individuals. Study as a whole: Used for every donor were three CD4 naive, three CD4 memory, two CD8 naive and one CD8 memory plate. The study, taken as a whole, reports: Non-shared clonotypes had lower generation probabilities than clonotypes shared by all four sorted-subset donors. What rarefaction showed was incomplete sorted-subset sequencing despite large depth.

Profiled with immunoSEQ multiplex PCR; TCRdb holds only in-frame clones, not every one. The sample consists of approximately 2.3 million clones, just over 90% of them appearing once. Germline CDR1 LNHNV, CDR2 YYDKDF (reference sequence). Trimming removed 1 base from V and 6 bases from J; junction bases left unmatched: 12. There are 17 residues in the CDR3. CD4+ cells underwent separation, giving CD45RA+ naive and CD45RA-negative memory subsets. With regard to this clone: Its antigen is unknown.

The chain uses TRBV15 and TRBJ2-7; 10 nucleotides align to TRBD1. The clonotype comes from a man between 18 and 35 years old in good health. Some clones in this sample may be carry-over from other donors' samples. Sequencing used naive CD4+ T cells from PBMCs. Subset of the sample: CD45RA+ positively selected. CDR3 in amino acids: CATSRVGMGQGRGEQYF. CDR3 DNA sequence: TGTGCCACCAGCAGAGTTGGAATGGGACAGGGGCGAGGCGAGCAGTACTTC.